This T cell receptor (beta chain) is from a study of post-analysis software for immune sequencing data. Study summary: Recorded disease courses covered relapsing-remitting, secondary progressive and progressive-relapsing multiple sclerosis. Some patients had no subtype annotation. Study results and caveats: Controls' normalized Chao1 diversity significantly exceeded that of multiple sclerosis patients. Samples from a shared batch, those prepared together, strongly co-clustered by F measure. Controls showed lower frequencies than patients for five TRBV segments, and TRBV5-6, TRBV5-1 and TRBV20-1 were among these.

This clonotype was picked up many times. The antigen remains undetermined. Prepared TCR beta cDNA libraries contained unique molecular identifiers. A single record per CDR3 protein comes from TCRdb applying MiXCR to the PCR reads. The top ten hold less than 6% of the sample, which has around 250,000 distinct CDR3 sequences, about 38% seen once. V gave up 1 base and J gave up 5 bases, with 17 bases separating them. CDR3 length equals 16 residues. Looked up from germline, CDR1 is MGHRA and CDR2 is YSYEKL. The receptor's source is a girl aged 5 to 17 with multiple sclerosis. Sequencing was performed on blood. V gene TRBV4-1 combines with J gene TRBJ1-2; D is uncertain. The CDR3 DNA reads as TGCGCCAGCAGCCAAGGGCGAGGCGGTTCTCGATATGGCTACACCTTC. It codes for CASSQGRGGSRYGYTF.